The rows below give T cell receptor beta chains drawn from one sample of a study of T cells in Graves' hyperthyroidism and ophthalmopathy. TCRdb analysed the multiplex PCR reads with MiXCR anew, one entry per CDR3 protein. Counted here are 800,000 or so distinct CDR3 sequences, 38% occurring once; the ten biggest clones make up about 9%. Sample: blood. These receptors came from a man between 18 and 29 years old with Graves' hyperthyroidism. The CDR3 runs from the conserved cysteine through the conserved F or W. The order of the fields is V gene, CDR3 protein.

TRBV25-1 CASVEDRYYGYTF
TRBV9 CASSPVEGWSPLHF
TRBV2 CASRPDRGHTF
TRBV10-3 CATSAADRNTEAFF
TRBV7-9 CASRQTGYEQYF
TRBV19 CASSSLGAVNSPLHF
TRBV27 CASSFRQGKLGYTF
TRBV4-2 CASSQEGSPNYGYTF
TRBV6-1 CASSEFVGGANYGYTF
TRBV7-2 CASSLGRAATEAFF
TRBV9 CASSLTGLAETQCF
TRBV6-5 CASSPEYPIEPLHF
TRBV6-5 CATLGALNTEAFF
TRBV5-1 CASSIRDRRDTEAFF
TRBV29-1 CSVTKQGGTEAF
TRBV13 CASSLGPGGSNQPQHF
TRBV25-1 CASRDGTGYSGANVLTF
TRBV10-3 CAISDGPSGSNSNQPQHF
TRBV11-3 CASSLERGPGETQYF
TRBV7-6 CASSPVHRSISGANVLTF
TRBV20-1 CSAAVAGGPEETQYF
TRBV2 CASSASNVVERSPLHF
TRBV24-1 CATSVTGGENTGELFF